This is a list of T cell receptor beta chains from one sample in a study of neurological immune-mediated disorders. TCRdb fed the 5' RACE reads into MiXCR, producing one record per CDR3 protein. Seen here are some 41,000 distinct CDR3 sequences, 2.5% observed once, and the top ten hold 10% to 15%. Sequencing used PBMCs. All receptors come from a man aged 30 to 45 with multiple sclerosis. The CDR3 runs from the conserved cysteine through the conserved F or W. D genes are given only for firm matches. The listing skips clone size in some rows; elsewhere it reads once, few, many or a size class.

v_gene	d_gene	j_gene	abundance	CDR3aa	CDR3nt
TRBV6-6	.	TRBJ2-7	many	CASTFSLDYEQYF	TGTGCCAGCACTTTTTCGTTAGACTACGAGCAGTACTTC
TRBV6-5	.	TRBJ2-5	many	CASRAGGRETQYF	TGTGCCAGCAGGGCCGGGGGACGCGAGACCCAGTACTTC
TRBV20-1	.	TRBJ2-3	many	CSARASSTDTQYF	TGCAGTGCTAGAGCTTCTAGCACAGATACGCAGTATTTT
TRBV20-1	.	TRBJ2-5	many	CSARDLVGAQETQYF	TGCAGTGCTAGAGATTTAGTCGGGGCGCAAGAGACCCAGTACTTC
TRBV9	.	TRBJ2-3	many	CASSFLASTDTQYF	TGTGCCAGCAGCTTTCTAGCGAGCACAGATACGCAGTATTTT
TRBV29-1	TRBD1	TRBJ1-2	many	CSVEDSEGANYGYTF	TGCAGCGTTGAAGATAGCGAGGGGGCAAACTATGGCTACACCTTC
TRBV7-8	TRBD1	TRBJ2-3	many	CASSPPTDRGSDTQYF	TGTGCCAGCAGCCCCCCCACGGACAGGGGTTCCGATACGCAGTATTTT
TRBV18	.	TRBJ2-7	many	CASSPLDIPYEQYF	TGTGCCAGCTCACCCTTGGACATACCCTACGAGCAGTACTTC
TRBV10-3	TRBD1	TRBJ2-7	many	CAISEGNRGRDEQYF	TGTGCCATCAGTGAGGGTAACAGGGGGCGCGACGAGCAGTACTTC
TRBV5-5	.	TRBJ2-1	many	CASSWGPSSYNEQFF	TGTGCCAGCAGCTGGGGGCCGAGCTCCTACAATGAGCAGTTCTTC
TRBV5-1	.	TRBJ1-1	many	CASSWGTENTEAFF	TGCGCCAGCAGCTGGGGGACGGAGAACACTGAAGCTTTCTTT
TRBV3-1	TRBD2	TRBJ2-1	many	CASSLGRGGYNEQFF	TGTGCCAGCAGCCTGGGGCGGGGAGGGTACAATGAGCAGTTCTTC
TRBV29-1	.	TRBJ2-7	.	CSVIGVGIREQYF	TGCAGCGTTATAGGAGTAGGAATACGCGAGCAGTACTTC
TRBV20-1	TRBD2	TRBJ2-1	many	CSAWTSGGISNNEQFF	TGCAGTGCTTGGACTAGCGGGGGGATATCCAACAATGAGCAGTTCTTC
TRBV20-1	TRBD2	TRBJ2-1	many	CSARLAGGREMQFF	TGCAGTGCTCGACTAGCGGGGGGGAGAGAAATGCAGTTCTTC
TRBV5-1	TRBD1	TRBJ2-3	many	CASSLQGSTDTQYF	TGCGCCAGCAGCTTACAGGGGAGCACAGATACGCAGTATTTT
TRBV5-1	.	TRBJ1-6	many	CASSLGHYNSPLHF	TGCGCCAGCAGCTTGGGGCACTATAATTCACCCCTCCACTTT
TRBV20-1	.	TRBJ1-4	many	CSAPLGRRSTNEKLFF	TGCAGTGCTCCCCTCGGGCGTAGATCAACTAATGAAAAACTGTTTTTT
TRBV5-6	.	TRBJ2-4	many	CASSLAVTYIQYF	TGTGCCAGCAGCTTGGCCGTCACATACATTCAGTACTTC
TRBV12-3/TRBV12-4	.	TRBJ2-5	many	CASSYILTSLIETQYF	TGTGCCAGCAGCTATATACTGACTAGTTTAATAGAGACCCAGTACTTC
TRBV29-1	.	TRBJ1-2	many	CSVSPADYGYTF	TGCAGCGTTTCCCCCGCGGACTATGGCTACACCTTC
TRBV7-8	.	TRBJ1-1	many	CASSPGALGTEAFF	TGTGCCAGCAGCCCGGGGGCGCTGGGAACTGAAGCTTTCTTT
TRBV20-1	.	TRBJ1-5	many	CSARDTATALRGNQPQHF	TGCAGTGCTAGAGATACAGCTACCGCCCTGAGGGGCAATCAGCCCCAGCATTTT
TRBV7-9	TRBD2	TRBJ2-2	many	CASSLGLGRTGELFF	TGTGCCAGCTCTCTGGGACTAGGGCGCACCGGGGAGCTGTTTTTT